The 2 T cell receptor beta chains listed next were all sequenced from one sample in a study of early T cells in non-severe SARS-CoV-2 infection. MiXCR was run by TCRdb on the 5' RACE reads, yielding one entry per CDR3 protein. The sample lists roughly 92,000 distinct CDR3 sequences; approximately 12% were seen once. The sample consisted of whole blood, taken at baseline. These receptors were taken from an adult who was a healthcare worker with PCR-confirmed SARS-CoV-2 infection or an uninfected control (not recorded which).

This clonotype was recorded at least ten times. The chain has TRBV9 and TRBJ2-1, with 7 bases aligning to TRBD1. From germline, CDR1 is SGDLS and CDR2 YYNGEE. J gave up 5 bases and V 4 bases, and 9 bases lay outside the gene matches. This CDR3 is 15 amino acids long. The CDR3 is CASSSRGTLHNEQFF. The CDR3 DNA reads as TGTGCCAGCAGCTCCAGGGGGACACTCCACAATGAGCAGTTCTTC.

CDR3 sequence reads: CASSSTGNGIQYF. CDR3 DNA: TGTGCCAGTAGTTCGACAGGGAACGGCATTCAGTACTTC. This chain uses TRBV19 with TRBJ2-4; 7 bases are shared with TRBD1. The CDR3 consists of 13 residues. Unmatched junction bases numbered 7, after V lost 5 bases and J lost 9 bases. Germline loops: CDR1 LNHDA, CDR2 SQIVND (reference sequence).